The 8 T cell receptor beta chains below come from one sample, sequenced in a study of blood T cell repertoires in COVID-19. Method: immunoSEQ multiplex PCR; TCRdb's copy keeps in-frame clones and lacks some. Here the sample spans 100,000 to 150,000 clones, less than 85% being singletons. Sequencing input: peripheral blood. These receptors were collected from a human donor with acute or convalescent COVID-19. The donor label of this sample is uncertain.

This clone appeared a single time. This chain joins TRBV10-1 and TRBJ2-2; tentative D call: TRBD2 (6 bases). The CDR3 runs to 12 residues. Trimming stripped 9 bases from V and 14 bases from J, with 19 bases between. Germline V lookup: CDR1 WNHNN, CDR2 SYGVQD (reference sequence). CDR3 bases: TGCGCCAGTAGCCTCGGGGGTTGCCAACTGTTTTTT. It codes for CASSLGGCQLFF.

The chain employs TRBV6-5 and TRBJ2-1, with 11 bases lining up with TRBD2. The CDR3 totals 15 residues. The V and J ends lost 6 bases and 6 bases, in that order; junction bases with no gene match: 7. The V gene's germline CDR1 is MNHEY and CDR2 SVGAGI. The CDR3: CASRISGGASNEQFF. CDR3 DNA sequence: TGTGCCAGCAGGATTAGCGGGGGGGCCTCCAATGAGCAGTTCTTC.

The chain links TRBV7-8 to TRBJ1-1, with 10 bases aligning to TRBD1. CDR1 is SGHVS and CDR2 is FQNEAQ in the germline V gene. The CDR3 spans 16 residues. V gave up 5 bases and J gave up 5 bases; unmatched junction bases: 11. In DNA, the CDR3 is TGTGCCAGCAGCCTCCGGGACAGGGGAGGAAATACTGAAGCTTTCTTT. Residues: CASSLRDRGGNTEAFF.

The sample holds a few counts of this clone. The chain employs TRBV3-1 (or the pseudogene TRBV3-2) and TRBJ1-2; TRBD1 agrees at 7 bases. The CDR3 is 14 amino acids. Germline lookup yields CDR1 LGHDT and CDR2 YNNKEL (reference sequence). V shed 4 bases and J 7 bases; nucleotides not matched to a gene: 9. CDR3 residues: CASSPWRGRVGYTF. The CDR3 bases are TGTGCCAGCAGCCCCTGGAGGGGGCGGGTTGGCTACACCTTC.

V usage is TRBV10-2 and J usage is TRBJ2-3, with D tentatively TRBD2 (5 bases). Germline assignment: CDR1 WSHSY and CDR2 SAAADI. CDR3 length equals 15 residues. V lost 4 bases and J 0 bases, leaving 11 bases between the germline ends. The CDR3 nucleotides read TGCGCCAGCAGTGTTCGGACTCCCAGCACAGATACGCAGTATTTT. Amino acid sequence: CASSVRTPSTDTQYF.

CDR3 nucleotide sequence: TGTGCCAGCAGGGGCGGGACTAGCGGCTACAATGAGCAGTTCTTC. Translation gives CASRGGTSGYNEQFF. This chain links TRBV2 with TRBJ2-1, with 11 positions matching TRBD2. V gave up 6 bases and J gave up 3 bases; unmatched junction bases: 4. The CDR3 loop spans 15 amino acids. Germline lookup yields CDR1 SNHLY and CDR2 FYNNEI. Full variable domain (missing parts from reference TRBV2 and TRBJ2-1): EPEVTQTPSHQVTQMGQEVILRCVPISNHLYFYWYRQILGQKVEFLVSFYNNEISEKSEIFDDQFSVERPDGSNFTLKIRSTKLEDSAMYFCASRGGTSGYNEQFFGPGTRLTVL.

The gene calls are TRBV19 and TRBJ2-7; perhaps TRBD1 as D (5 bases). The length of the CDR3 is 13 residues. Germline V CDR1 and CDR2: LNHDA, SQIVND (reference sequence). The germline V and J ends were trimmed by 3 bases and 7 bases, with 13 bases remaining between them. CDR3 amino acids: CASSMTAQGEQYF. For the CDR3, the DNA is TGTGCCAGTAGTATGACGGCCCAGGGTGAGCAGTACTTC.

The rearrangement links TRBV2 to TRBJ1-1; TRBD1 agrees at 10 bases. The CDR3 extends over 13 amino acids. Germline V gene sequence: CDR1 SNHLY, CDR2 FYNNEI. J gave up 10 bases and V 6 bases, and 8 bases lay outside the gene matches. As DNA, the CDR3 is TGTGCCAGCAGGCAACCGGGACAGGGGTTAGCTTTCTTT. Its translation is CASRQPGQGLAFF.